These 11 T cell receptor beta chains were all obtained from the same sample, sequenced in a study of blood T cell repertoires in COVID-19. The table came from immunoSEQ multiplex PCR; TCRdb's copy has only in-frame clones and leaves some out. The sample contains roughly 280,000 clones, 88% of which appear only once. Source material: peripheral blood. The receptors originated from a woman under 40 with COVID-19, enrolled during active disease.

This sequence joins TRBV28 and TRBJ1-5; 8 nucleotides match TRBD1. This CDR3 is built from 14 residues. Germline CDR1 and CDR2: MDHEN and SYDVKM. V dropped 5 bases and J dropped 7; count of bases not matched to a gene: 7. The CDR3 DNA follows: TGTGCCAGCAGTCCGGACAGGGAGTGGCAGCCCCAGCATTTT. Translating it yields CASSPDREWQPQHF. Full variable domain (outside the CDR3, taken from reference TRBV28 and TRBJ1-5): DVKVTQSSRYLVKRTGEKVFLECVQDMDHENMFWYRQDPGLGLRLIYFSYDVKMKEKGDIPEGYSVSREKKERFSLILESASTNQTSMYLCASSPDREWQPQHFGDGTRLSIL.

This clone has only one observation. The chain carries TRBV10-3 and TRBJ1-1, with a tentative D call TRBD1 (5 bases). V was shortened by 8 bases and J by 7 bases, with 11 bases between the two germline ends. The CDR3 spans 11 residues. Germline CDR1 and CDR2: ENHRY and SYGVKD. CDR3 coding DNA: TGTGCCATCCATACCCAGGGTGAAGCTTTCTTT. It is translated as CAIHTQGEAFF.

The chain has TRBV5-4 and TRBJ1-2, with TRBD1 as a possible D gene (6 bases). Germline-derived CDR1 and CDR2 are SGHNT and YYREEE (reference sequence). The CDR3 covers 14 residues. The ends were cut back, 4 bases at V and 8 bases at J, with 18 bases in the middle. The CDR3 nucleotides read TGTGCCAGCAGCCTAATGACAGGACCTATGGGCTACACCTTC. It translates to CASSLMTGPMGYTF.

In this sample, this clone turned up once. V gene TRBV14 combines with J gene TRBJ2-2; 7 bases fit TRBD2. The CDR3 consists of 16 residues. With V trimmed by 4 bases and J by 3 bases, 8 bases remained unmatched. Germline V gene sequence: CDR1 SGHDN, CDR2 FVKESK. The CDR3 here is CASSRGRAYYTGELFF. The CDR3 nucleotides read TGTGCCAGCAGCCGTGGGAGGGCTTACTACACCGGGGAGCTGTTTTTT.

This chain links TRBV27 with TRBJ2-4; TRBD1 matches 8 bases. The CDR3 totals 15 residues. CDR1 is MNHEY, CDR2 SMNVEV, per germline (reference sequence). The V gene end was trimmed by 0 bases and the J gene end by 8 bases; junction bases not matched to a gene: 6. CDR3 nucleotides: TGTGCCAGCAGTTTATCGAGGACAGGGCGAGACATTCAGTACTTC. It is translated as CASSLSRTGRDIQYF.

The genes are TRBV11-2 and TRBJ2-1; D unclear. The V gene lost 5 bases and the J gene lost 4 bases, with 12 bases spanning the gap. This CDR3 has 14 amino acids. Per germline, CDR1 SGHAT and CDR2 FQNNGV. The CDR3 reads CASSPGGRYNEQFF. CDR3 coding DNA: TGTGCCAGCAGCCCCGGTGGGCGTTACAATGAGCAGTTCTTC.

This sequence joins TRBV28 and TRBJ2-5, with TRBD2 matching 9 bases. Germline assignment: CDR1 MDHEN and CDR2 SYDVKM. V shed 8 bases and J 3 bases; nucleotides not matched to a gene: 10. This CDR3 contains 15 residues. CDR3: CASSEEAGGKETQYF. DNA of the CDR3: TGTGCCAGCTCGGAGGAAGCGGGAGGAAAAGAGACCCAGTACTTC. Together with reference TRBV28 and TRBJ2-5, the CDR3 gives the full variable domain: DVKVTQSSRYLVKRTGEKVFLECVQDMDHENMFWYRQDPGLGLRLIYFSYDVKMKEKGDIPEGYSVSREKKERFSLILESASTNQTSMYLCASSEEAGGKETQYFGPGTRLLVL.

The chain recombines TRBV28 with TRBJ2-7, with TRBD2 matching 7 bases. Germline V CDR1 and CDR2: MDHEN, SYDVKM. This CDR3 is built from 13 residues. Germline trimming cut 6 bases from V and 3 bases from J; bases unmatched to any gene: 5. CDR3 bases: TGTGCCAGCAGCCACAGCGGGGTCTACGAGCAGTACTTC. Translation gives CASSHSGVYEQYF.

The table lists this clone with a few counts. V usage is TRBV2 and J usage is TRBJ1-2; D call uncertain. This CDR3 comprises 14 residues. Germline loops: CDR1 SNHLY, CDR2 FYNNEI. V was clipped by 4 bases and J by 0 bases, with 9 bases between them. CDR3 amino acids: CASSVRAANYGYTF. CDR3 nucleotide sequence: TGTGCCAGCAGTGTGAGGGCAGCTAACTATGGCTACACCTTC.

There are a few counts of this clone. V usage is TRBV19 and J usage is TRBJ1-1, with D possibly TRBD1 on 5 matching bases. Germline lookup yields CDR1 LNHDA and CDR2 SQIVND (reference sequence). V lost 8 bases, J lost 0 bases, and 10 bases lay in between. CDR3 length equals 13 residues. This CDR3 reads CASVDRVNTEAFF. The CDR3 bases are TGTGCCAGTGTTGACAGAGTGAACACTGAAGCTTTCTTT.

In this sample, this clone turned up once. The V and J genes are TRBV19 and TRBJ2-5; a possible D gene is TRBD1 (6 bases). Germline CDR1 is LNHDA and CDR2 is SQIVND (reference sequence). V was shortened by 6 bases and J by 5 bases, with 13 bases between the two germline ends. This CDR3 has 13 amino acids. The CDR3 coding sequence is TGTGCCAGTAGGAAAGACAGGTGGGAGACCCAGTACTTC. Protein product: CASRKDRWETQYF. Using reference TRBV19 and TRBJ2-5 for the parts outside the CDR3, the full variable domain is DGGITQSPKYLFRKEGQNVTLSCEQNLNHDAMYWYRQDPGQGLRLIYYSQIVNDFQKGDIAEGYSVSREKKESFPLTVTSAQKNPTAFYLCASRKDRWETQYFGPGTRLLVL.